Listed below are T cell receptor beta chains from one sample, sequenced in a study of CD8 T cells in ankylosing spondylitis. TCRdb independently ran MiXCR on the 5' RACE reads; one entry per CDR3 protein. The sample comprises approximately 140,000 distinct CDR3 sequences, more than 40% of which are singletons, and roughly 15% rests with the top ten. The sample was synovial fluid, either unsorted or a sorted T cell fraction (not recorded which). The receptors originated from a male donor with ankylosing spondylitis. Each CDR3 is given with its conserved first and last residue. The D gene is left open where the match is weak. Size values are once, few and many counts, or a class for expanded clones, and some rows have none.

size,J,V,D,CDR3,DNA
few,TRBJ1-2,TRBV7-9,TRBD1,CASSDTGGGEANYGYTF,TGTGCCAGCAGCGATACAGGGGGCGGGGAGGCTAACTATGGCTACACCTTC
NA,TRBJ2-1,TRBV20-1,TRBD2,CSASKKREGGNEQFF,TGCAGTGCTAGCAAAAAGCGGGAGGGTGGTAATGAGCAGTTCTTC
few,TRBJ2-3,TRBV7-2,TRBD2,CASSLTGTSGSTDTQYF,TGTGCCAGCAGCCTGACCGGGACTAGCGGGAGCACAGATACGCAGTATTTT
NA,TRBJ2-6,TRBV7-8,TRBD1,CASSPRGSGANVLTF,TGTGCCAGCAGCCCCAGGGGGTCTGGGGCCAACGTCCTGACTTTC
few,TRBJ2-1,TRBV21-1,NA,CASRTQQMGQPMHEQFF,TGTGCCAGCCGCACACAGCAGATGGGACAGCCGATGCATGAGCAGTTCTTC
few,TRBJ2-7,TRBV27,NA,CASSPLWRGLTYEQYF,TGTGCCAGCAGTCCCCTGTGGAGGGGGTTGACCTACGAGCAGTACTTC
NA,TRBJ2-2,TRBV15,NA,CATSTVTMGTGELFF,TGTGCCACCAGCACCGTAACGATGGGGACCGGGGAGCTGTTTTTT
NA,TRBJ2-5,TRBV11-2,TRBD2,CASTPGLAGEETQYF,TGTGCCAGCACGCCGGGACTAGCGGGGGAAGAGACCCAGTACTTC
NA,TRBJ2-7,TRBV4-1,NA,CASSQDLGPGPTYEQYF,TGCGCCAGCAGCCAAGATCTGGGGCCGGGACCCACCTACGAGCAGTACTTC
NA,TRBJ1-1,TRBV6-1,NA,CASSAPTEGNTEAFF,TGTGCCAGCAGTGCCCCGACAGAGGGGAACACTGAAGCTTTCTTT
NA,TRBJ2-5,TRBV5-1,NA,CASSLRGYQETQYF,TGCGCCAGCAGCTTGCGGGGGTACCAAGAGACCCAGTACTTC
many,TRBJ2-7,TRBV2,NA,CASSEGFAYEQYF,TGTGCCAGCAGTGAGGGCTTCGCTTACGAGCAGTACTTC
NA,TRBJ2-1,TRBV4-1,NA,CASSQGFVSEQFF,TGCGCCAGCAGCCAAGGGTTCGTGAGTGAGCAGTTCTTC
few,TRBJ2-5,TRBV3-1,TRBD2,CASSQVSAGGPKETQYF,TGTGCCAGCAGCCAAGTATCAGCGGGGGGGCCTAAAGAGACCCAGTACTTC
NA,TRBJ2-1,TRBV12-3/TRBV12-4,NA,CASTIYSAPYNEQFF,TGTGCCAGCACTATTTACAGCGCCCCGTACAATGAGCAGTTCTTC
few,TRBJ1-2,TRBV6-4,TRBD1,CASSAGGTGGYGYTF,TGTGCCAGCAGTGCAGGCGGGACAGGGGGCTATGGCTACACCTTC
few,TRBJ1-2,TRBV13,TRBD1,CASSLEETGAYYGYTF,TGTGCCAGCAGCTTAGAGGAGACAGGGGCATACTATGGCTACACCTTC
many,TRBJ2-1,TRBV15,NA,CATSRRDQIYMHNEQFF,TGTGCCACCAGCAGGAGGGACCAGATCTACATGCACAATGAGCAGTTCTTC
NA,TRBJ1-2,TRBV27,NA,CASSLSGGLHGYTF,TGTGCCAGCAGTTTATCAGGGGGGCTCCATGGCTACACCTTC
NA,TRBJ1-1,TRBV5-1,TRBD1,CASSPGQGLTEAVF,TGCGCCAGCAGCCCGGGACAGGGGTTGACTGAAGCTGTCTTT
NA,TRBJ2-1,TRBV5-1,NA,CASSGQTYNEQFF,TGCGCCAGCAGCGGCCAGACCTACAATGAGCAGTTCTTC
NA,TRBJ2-1,TRBV4-2,TRBD2,CASSDTPGLADNLYYNEQFF,TGTGCCAGCAGTGATACTCCGGGACTAGCGGACAACCTTTACTACAATGAGCAGTTCTTC
NA,TRBJ2-7,TRBV4-3,TRBD2,CASSQQREGFAYEQYF,TGCGCCAGCAGCCAACAGCGGGAGGGCTTCGCCTACGAGCAGTACTTC
NA,TRBJ2-2,TRBV28,TRBD1,CASKLTGEAGELFF,TGTGCCAGCAAACTGACAGGGGAGGCCGGGGAGCTGTTTTTT
few,TRBJ2-7,TRBV10-3,NA,CASRTDNYEQYF,TGTGCCTCAAGGACCGACAACTACGAGCAGTACTTC
few,TRBJ2-7,TRBV12-3/TRBV12-4,TRBD2,CASSQPGLAGLLEQYF,TGTGCCAGCAGTCAACCGGGACTAGCGGGTCTTTTGGAGCAGTACTTC
medium-sized,TRBJ2-2,TRBV20-1,TRBD1,CSAGTGDHGELFF,TGCAGTGCAGGGACAGGGGATCACGGGGAGCTGTTTTTT
NA,TRBJ2-7,TRBV4-2,TRBD2,CASSPRTGSGGARSYEQYF,TGTGCCAGCAGCCCTCGAACGGGTAGCGGGGGGGCTCGGTCCTACGAGCAGTACTTC
few,TRBJ1-1,TRBV12-3/TRBV12-4,NA,CASSFQAGDTEAFF,TGTGCCAGCAGCTTCCAGGCTGGCGACACTGAAGCTTTCTTT
few,TRBJ1-1,TRBV5-1,NA,CASSLILLRGGNTEAFF,TGCGCCAGCAGCTTGATCCTCCTTCGGGGGGGAAACACTGAAGCTTTCTTT
NA,TRBJ2-1,TRBV29-1,TRBD1,CSVEGRHRQGFFRYNEQFF,TGCAGCGTTGAAGGGCGCCATCGACAGGGGTTTTTTAGGTACAATGAGCAGTTCTTC
few,TRBJ1-2,TRBV9,NA,CASSLLDRNYGYTF,TGTGCCAGCAGCCTTTTAGACAGGAATTATGGCTACACCTTC
few,TRBJ1-1,TRBV27,NA,CASSLPPGGANTEAFF,TGTGCCAGCAGCCTACCCCCGGGGGGTGCGAACACTGAAGCTTTCTTT
NA,TRBJ2-3,TRBV10-3,TRBD2,CAISEQRGITDTQYF,TGTGCCATCAGTGAGCAGCGGGGGATCACAGATACGCAGTATTTT
few,TRBJ1-2,TRBV27,NA,CASSPRDGIYTF,TGTGCCAGCAGTCCCCGGGACGGGATCTACACCTTC
NA,TRBJ2-1,TRBV7-9,TRBD2,CASSLGPSGVWNEQFF,TGTGCCAGCAGCTTAGGCCCTAGCGGGGTGTGGAATGAGCAGTTCTTC
NA,TRBJ1-2,TRBV7-6,TRBD1,CASSRDRGHQNYGYTF,TGTGCCAGCAGCCGGGACAGGGGGCACCAAAACTATGGCTACACCTTC
NA,TRBJ1-2,TRBV25-1,NA,CASSPTCDAYGYTF,TGTGCCAGCAGCCCCACATGTGATGCGTATGGCTACACCTTC
NA,TRBJ1-4,TRBV11-1,NA,CASSPISSRTGTNEKLFF,TGTGCCAGCAGCCCCATTTCTAGTCGAACGGGGACTAATGAAAAACTGTTTTTT
NA,TRBJ1-5,TRBV9,TRBD1,CANHRGQGFNSNQPQHF,TGTGCCAACCATAGGGGACAGGGGTTTAATAGCAATCAGCCCCAGCATTTT
few,TRBJ2-3,TRBV9,TRBD2,CASGGGDVGNTDTQYF,TGTGCCTCCGGGGGGGGCGACGTTGGGAACACAGATACGCAGTATTTT
many,TRBJ2-7,TRBV13,TRBD2,CASSFLAEGYEQYF,TGTGCCAGCAGCTTCCTAGCGGAGGGGTACGAGCAGTACTTC
few,TRBJ2-7,TRBV29-1,TRBD1,CSADRDNEQYF,TGCAGCGCCGACAGGGATAACGAGCAGTACTTC
NA,TRBJ2-7,TRBV9,NA,CASSVGWRVSHEQYF,TGTGCCAGCAGCGTAGGGTGGCGGGTCTCGCACGAGCAGTACTTC
NA,TRBJ2-1,TRBV12-3/TRBV12-4,NA,CASKRYAYNEQFF,TGTGCCAGCAAACGGTACGCCTACAATGAGCAGTTCTTC
NA,TRBJ2-1,TRBV12-3/TRBV12-4,NA,CASSQIGDRANEQFF,TGTGCCAGCAGTCAAATAGGGGATCGTGCAAATGAGCAGTTCTTC
NA,TRBJ2-5,TRBV28,NA,CASSSVVAGRQETQYF,TGTGCCAGCAGTTCGGTCGTTGCGGGACGACAAGAGACCCAGTACTTC
once,TRBJ2-7,TRBV5-1,TRBD1,CASSHGPRGQGRYEQYF,TGCGCCAGCAGCCATGGGCCCAGGGGACAGGGTCGATACGAGCAGTACTTC
few,TRBJ2-1,TRBV4-3,TRBD2,CASSGGRLAGENEQFF,TGCGCCAGCAGCGGGGGGAGGCTAGCGGGAGAAAATGAGCAGTTCTTC